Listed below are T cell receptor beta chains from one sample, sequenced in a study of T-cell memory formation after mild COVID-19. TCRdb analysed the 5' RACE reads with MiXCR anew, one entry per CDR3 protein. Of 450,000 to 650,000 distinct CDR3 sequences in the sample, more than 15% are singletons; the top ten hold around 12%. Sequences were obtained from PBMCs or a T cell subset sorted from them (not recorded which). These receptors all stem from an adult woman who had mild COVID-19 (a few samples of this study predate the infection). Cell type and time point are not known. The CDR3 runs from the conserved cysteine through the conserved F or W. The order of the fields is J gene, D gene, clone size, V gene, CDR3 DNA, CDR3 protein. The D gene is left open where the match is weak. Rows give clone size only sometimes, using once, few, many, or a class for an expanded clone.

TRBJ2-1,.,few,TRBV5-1,TGCGCCAGCAGCTTGGAACCTCGAGACAATGAGCAGTTCTTC,CASSLEPRDNEQFF
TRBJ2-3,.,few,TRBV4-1,TGCGCCAGCAGCCAAGAGGTGGCCGGGATCACAGATACGCAGTATTTT,CASSQEVAGITDTQYF
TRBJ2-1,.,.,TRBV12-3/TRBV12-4,TGTGCCAGCACAAGTTGGAATGAGCAGTTCTTC,CASTSWNEQFF
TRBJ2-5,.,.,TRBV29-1,TGCAGCGGCAGGGGTTGGGAGACCCAGTACTTC,CSGRGWETQYF
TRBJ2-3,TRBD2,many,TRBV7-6,TGTGCCAGCAGTTTAAGACTAGCGGGGACGTCCACAGATACGCAGTATTTT,CASSLRLAGTSTDTQYF
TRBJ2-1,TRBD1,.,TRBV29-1,TGCAGCGTTCGTTGGACAGGGAGGAAGGATGAGCAGTTCTTC,CSVRWTGRKDEQFF
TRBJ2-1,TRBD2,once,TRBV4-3,TGCGCCAGCAGCCAAGAGACTAGCAGCCACAATGAGCAGTTCTTC,CASSQETSSHNEQFF
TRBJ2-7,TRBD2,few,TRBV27,TGTGCCAGCAGCCGGGGACTAGCGGGAGATGCTTACGAGCAGTACTTC,CASSRGLAGDAYEQYF
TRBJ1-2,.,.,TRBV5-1,TGTGCCAGCAGTTCCGGGACGGCGTATGGCTACACCTTC,CASSSGTAYGYTF
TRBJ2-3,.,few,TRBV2,TGTGCCAGCAGGTGGGGTGTTACCATCTCCACAGATACGCAGTATTTT,CASRWGVTISTDTQYF
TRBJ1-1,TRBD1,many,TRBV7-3,TGTGCCAGCAGCTCAGGACAGGGTCTGAACACTGAAGCTTTCTTT,CASSSGQGLNTEAFF
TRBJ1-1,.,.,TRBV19,TGTGCCAGTAGTATCGGGAGAAGCACTGAAGCTTTCTTT,CASSIGRSTEAFF
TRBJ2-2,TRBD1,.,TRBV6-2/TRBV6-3,TGTGCCAGCAGCCTCCGACAGGGCCCCGACACCGGGGAGCTGTTTTTT,CASSLRQGPDTGELFF
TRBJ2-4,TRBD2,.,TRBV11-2,TGTGCCAGCAGCTTAGTACGTGGTTCCGGGAGGGACAAAAACATTCAGTACTTC,CASSLVRGSGRDKNIQYF
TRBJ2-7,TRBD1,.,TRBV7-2,TGTGCCAGCAGCTTAGTAACAGGGGCACCCTACGAGCAGTACTTC,CASSLVTGAPYEQYF
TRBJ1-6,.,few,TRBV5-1,TGCGCCAGCAGCTTAACCGGGGCGGGTAATTCACCCCTCCACTTT,CASSLTGAGNSPLHF
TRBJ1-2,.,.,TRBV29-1,TGCAGCGTTGATAGGCAGGGTGATGGCTACACCTTC,CSVDRQGDGYTF
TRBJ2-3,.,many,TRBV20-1,TGCAGTGCTAGGTCCAGGGGGGTTGAGGCGGGGTCGCAGTATTTT,CSARSRGVEAGSQYF
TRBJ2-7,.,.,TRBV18,TGTGCCAGCACCATTGGCCAGGGTGGTTACGAGCAGTACTTC,CASTIGQGGYEQYF
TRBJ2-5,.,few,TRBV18,TGTGCCAGCTCCTCAGGGGATGGAGAGACCCAGTACTTC,CASSSGDGETQYF
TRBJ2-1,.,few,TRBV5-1,TGCGCCAGCAGCTTGCTGAGCGGAGCCTACAATGAGCAGTTCTTC,CASSLLSGAYNEQFF
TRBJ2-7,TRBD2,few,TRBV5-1,TGCGCCAGCAGCCCCTCCGGGACTAGCGGTTCCTACGAGCAGTACTTC,CASSPSGTSGSYEQYF
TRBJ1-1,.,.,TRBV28,TGTGCCAGCAGTGTAGGGGGTGGGAACACTGAAGCTTTCTTT,CASSVGGGNTEAFF
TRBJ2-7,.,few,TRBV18,TGTGCCAGCTCACCCGCGGCGCAGGTATACGAGCAGTACTTC,CASSPAAQVYEQYF
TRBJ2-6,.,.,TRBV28,TGTGCCAGCAGTTTAACCTCCTCTGGGGCCAACGTCCTGACTTTC,CASSLTSSGANVLTF
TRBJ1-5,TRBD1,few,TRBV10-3,TGTGCCATCAGTGAGGACAGGGGACCTCAGCCCCAGCATTTT,CAISEDRGPQPQHF
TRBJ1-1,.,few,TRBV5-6,TGTGCCAGCAGCTTGTGGGTCCGCCTCTCGATGAACACTGAAGCTTTCTTT,CASSLWVRLSMNTEAFF
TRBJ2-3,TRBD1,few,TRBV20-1,TGCAGTGCTAGAGCCGAAGGGACAGGGGTGGATACGCAGTATTTT,CSARAEGTGVDTQYF
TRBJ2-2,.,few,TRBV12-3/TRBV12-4,TGTGCCAGCAGCGATACGGGAGATGGGACCGGGGAGCTGTTTTTT,CASSDTGDGTGELFF
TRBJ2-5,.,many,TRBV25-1,TGTGCCAGCAGTGAGTCGGGGAGACCGTACCAAGAGACCCAGTACTTC,CASSESGRPYQETQYF
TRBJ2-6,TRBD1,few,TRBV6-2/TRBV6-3,TGTGCCAGCAGTTACTCCAAGACAGGGCGTGGGGCCAACGTCCTGACTTTC,CASSYSKTGRGANVLTF
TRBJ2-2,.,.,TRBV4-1,TGCGCCAGCAGCCAAGATCGGGGACACACCGGGGAGCTGTTTTTT,CASSQDRGHTGELFF
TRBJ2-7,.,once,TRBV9,TGTGCCAGCATCGTAGGAGGGGGAATCTACGAGCAGTACTTC,CASIVGGGIYEQYF
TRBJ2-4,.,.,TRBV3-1,TGTGCCAGCGGCCAACCGGGACGGGAAAACATTCAGTACTTC,CASGQPGRENIQYF
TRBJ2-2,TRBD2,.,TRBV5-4,TGTGCCAGCAGCTTTGGGGGTAGCGGGGGGACCGGGGAGCTGTTTTTT,CASSFGGSGGTGELFF
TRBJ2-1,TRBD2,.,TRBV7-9,TGTGCCAGCAGCTCGGGCGGGAGCCTCAATGAGCAGTTCTTC,CASSSGGSLNEQFF
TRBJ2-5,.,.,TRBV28,TGTGCCAGCAGTTTCCCGCCTTTAGGGGCCCAGTACTTC,CASSFPPLGAQYF
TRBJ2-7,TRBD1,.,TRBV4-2,TGTGCCAGCAGCCAAGATCAGTGGGGACAGGGGTACGAGCAGTACTTC,CASSQDQWGQGYEQYF
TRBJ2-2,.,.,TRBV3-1,TGTGCCAGCAGCCAAGATCCGCAGGCATACTCGAACACCGGGGAGCTGTTTTTT,CASSQDPQAYSNTGELFF
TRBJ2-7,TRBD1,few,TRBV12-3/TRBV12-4,TGTGCCAGCAGTCCCGAGTCGGGACAGGGCGTGTACTTC,CASSPESGQGVYF
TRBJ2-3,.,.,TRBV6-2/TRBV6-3,TGTGCCAGCAGTTCCTCTTCGGGTCCCATCACAGATACGCAGTATTTT,CASSSSSGPITDTQYF
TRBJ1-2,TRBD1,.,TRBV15,TGTGCCACCAGCAGAGGAGGGGGCGCGGACTATGGCTACACCTTC,CATSRGGGADYGYTF
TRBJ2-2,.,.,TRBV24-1,TGTGCCACCAGAGGACCCGGGGAGCTGTTTTTT,CATRGPGELFF
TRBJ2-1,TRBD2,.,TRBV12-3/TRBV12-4,TGTGCCAGCAGTGCAGAGGCGGGAGGCTCCTACAATGAGCAGTTCTTC,CASSAEAGGSYNEQFF
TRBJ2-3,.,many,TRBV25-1,TGTGCCAGCACTCGAGGGAGAGGGGAGACAGATACGCAGTATTTT,CASTRGRGETDTQYF
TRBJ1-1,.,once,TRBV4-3,TGCGCCAGCAGCCAAGGGCTGACAGTGAACACTGAAGCTTTCTTT,CASSQGLTVNTEAFF
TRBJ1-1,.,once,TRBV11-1,TGTGCCAGCAGCTTAGTCGGGCGGGGGAACACTGAAGCTTTCTTT,CASSLVGRGNTEAFF
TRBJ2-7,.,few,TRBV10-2,TGCGCCAGCTCCCCTGGCCAGTACTACGAGCAGTACTTC,CASSPGQYYEQYF
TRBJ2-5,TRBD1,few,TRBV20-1,TGCAGTGCTAGAGATCGTATTGACAGGGGATATACGGAGACCCAGTACTTC,CSARDRIDRGYTETQYF
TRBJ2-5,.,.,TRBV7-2,TGTGCCAGCAGAAGACAGCAAGAGACCCAGTACTTC,CASRRQQETQYF
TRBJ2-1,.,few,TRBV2,TGTGCCAGCGGGAGCGGCTACAATGAGCAGTTCTTC,CASGSGYNEQFF
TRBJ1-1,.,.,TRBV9,TGTGCCAGCAGCGTAGAGGGCAGGCTGAACACTGAAGCTTTCTTT,CASSVEGRLNTEAFF
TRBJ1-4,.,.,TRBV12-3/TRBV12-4,TGTGCCAGCAGTCCCGACAGGCTTAATGAAAAACTGTTTTTT,CASSPDRLNEKLFF
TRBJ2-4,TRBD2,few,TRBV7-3,TGTGCCAGCAGCTTAGGAGGACTAGCGGGAGCCCCCCAGGACATTCAGTACTTC,CASSLGGLAGAPQDIQYF
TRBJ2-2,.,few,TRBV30,TGTTTCGCCAAACTACCAAGTAGCCCTAACACCGGGGAGCTGTTTTTT,CFAKLPSSPNTGELFF
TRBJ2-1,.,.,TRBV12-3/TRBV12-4,TGTGCCAGCAGTTTAGGCCGAGAAGACAATGAGCAGTTCTTC,CASSLGREDNEQFF
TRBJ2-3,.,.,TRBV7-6,TGTGCCAGCAGCCCCGCGACGGCAGATACGCAGTATTTT,CASSPATADTQYF